This TCR beta chain was found in a study of CD8 T cells in Susac syndrome. Sequencing of TCR beta drew on CD8+ and CD4+ T cells from blood. Patients with stable or active relapsing-remitting disease, all of them treatment-naive, made up the multiple sclerosis controls. CD8+ and CD4+ T cells were negatively isolated; TEMRA cells were FACS-enriched. A quantity of about 0.5 to 1 ug RNA underwent reverse transcription using random hexamers. With immunoSEQ multiplex PCR, TCR beta CDR3 was amplified across 54 Vbeta and 13 Jbeta. TCRdb called the immunoSEQ multiplex PCR reads again in MiXCR, with one record for every CDR3 protein. The repertoire holds 75,000 to 95,000 distinct CDR3 sequences, with about 91% as singletons. The CDR3 contains 15 residues. Germline V gene sequence: CDR1 LNHDA, CDR2 SQIVND (reference sequence). The V and J ends lost 0 bases and 0 bases respectively, with 9 bases between them.

Material for sequencing was CD8+ T cells from PBMCs. The chain links TRBV19 to TRBJ2-7; no reliable D call. The receptor was isolated from a human donor with multiple sclerosis. The DNA for the CDR3 is TGTGCCAGTAGTATAGATGCGGTGAGCTCCTACGAGCAGTACTTC. This codes for CASSIDAVSSYEQYF.